The source of this T cell receptor (beta chain) is a study of T cells in Graves' hyperthyroidism and ophthalmopathy. Study at large: Before any treatment, at initial diagnosis, peripheral blood was collected.

Amplification of TCR beta CDR3 regions was performed using RNA transcripts as template. An initial round of RT-PCR targeting the TCR CDR3 relied on the HTBI primer set. TCRdb analysed the multiplex PCR reads with MiXCR anew, one entry per CDR3 protein. Found here are 220,000 or so distinct CDR3 sequences, approximately 16% of them singletons; the top ten hold around 28%. The length of the CDR3 is 17 residues. Germline loops: CDR1 SGHAT, CDR2 FQNNGV. The V segment lost 2 bases and the J segment 5 bases; nucleotides outside the gene matches: 9. Sequenced sample: blood. The rearrangement joins TRBV11-2 to TRBJ2-7, with TRBD2 matching over 13 bases. This clonotype was sampled from a woman under 30 with Graves' ophthalmopathy. CDR3 residues: CASSLNRLAGGVDEQYF. In DNA form, the CDR3 reads TGTGCCAGCAGCTTAAATCGACTAGCGGGGGGCGTCGACGAGCAGTACTTC.